This T cell receptor (beta chain) derives from a study of circulating tumor DNA in untreated peripheral T-cell lymphoma. The table lists this clone with a few counts. What it recognizes is unknown. Tumor tissue was collected at baseline, before treatment began. Study results and limitations: Tumor-specific clonotypes: identified in around 71% of patients, over 85% of baseline tissues.

Germline lookup yields CDR1 SGHNT and CDR2 YENEEA. The CDR3 contains 16 residues. Trimming left V 3 bases short and J 1 base short, with 13 bases between. Produced via immunoSEQ multiplex PCR; TCRdb's table is partial and in-frame only. The sample has about 5,000 clones, around 70% seen once; the top ten hold 40% to 50%. The rearrangement links TRBV11-3 to TRBJ2-1, with a tentative D call TRBD2 (6 bases). The sequence was obtained from a human donor with peripheral T-cell lymphoma. Sequences were obtained from tumor tissue. CDR3 sequence (DNA): TGTGCCAGCAGCTTTGGGGGGAGTGTGTCCTACAATGAGCAGTTCTTC. It is translated as CASSFGGSVSYNEQFF.